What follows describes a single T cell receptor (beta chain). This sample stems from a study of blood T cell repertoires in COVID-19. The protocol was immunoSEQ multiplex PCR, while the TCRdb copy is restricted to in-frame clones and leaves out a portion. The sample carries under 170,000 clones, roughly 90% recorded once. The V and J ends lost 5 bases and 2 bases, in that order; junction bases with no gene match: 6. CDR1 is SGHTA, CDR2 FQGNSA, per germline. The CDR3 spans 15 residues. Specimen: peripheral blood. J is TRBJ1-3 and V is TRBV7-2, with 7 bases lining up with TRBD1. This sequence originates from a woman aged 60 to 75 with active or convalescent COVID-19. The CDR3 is CASSPLDRAGNTIYF. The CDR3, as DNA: TGTGCCAGCAGCCCACTAGACAGGGCTGGAAACACCATATATTTT.